The subject of this entry is one T cell receptor beta chain. TCRdb re-called the 5' RACE reads and gives one entry per CDR3 protein, without DNA. The sample totals hundreds of thousands of distinct CDR3 sequences. The sample originates from a study of monozygotic twins with inflammatory bowel disease. The CDR3 runs to 11 residues. The germline V gene has CDR1 SNHLY and CDR2 FYNNEI. The chain has TRBV2 and TRBJ2-7. This TCR came from a human donor with ulcerative colitis or Crohn's disease, or a healthy co-twin of an affected twin (not recorded which). What was sequenced was blood. The CDR3 is CASSAFYEQHF.